One and the same sample provided the 10 T cell receptor beta chains below, sequenced in a study of Ad26.COV2.S vaccination and SARS-CoV-2 variants. Treatment reported: around 19 received Ad26.COV2.S at low or high dose, single or two shots; 5 received placebo; per-sample allocation not given. After the first vaccine or placebo injection, samples were drawn on day 63. Repertoires were generated with immunoSEQ multiplex PCR, while TCRdb's copy carries only in-frame clones and drops some. The sample lists about 680,000 clones, 89% seen once, with around 1.5% in the top ten. This sample comprised peripheral blood, obtained in a trial of Ad26.COV2.S vaccine versus placebo. The receptor set was obtained from a person between 18 and 59 years old who received the Ad26.COV2.S COVID-19 vaccine or a placebo.

This clone appeared once. This sequence joins TRBV10-3 and TRBJ2-1; no clear D. The CDR3 contains 15 residues. Germline V gene sequence: CDR1 ENHRY, CDR2 SYGVKD. V lost 10 bases, J lost 0 bases, and 16 bases lay in between. CDR3 loop: CATERQATSYNEQFF. CDR3 DNA: TGTGCCACCGAGCGCCAAGCGACCTCCTACAATGAGCAGTTCTTC.

V is TRBV7-2 and J is TRBJ2-2, with D perhaps being TRBD1 or TRBD2 (6 bases each). Trimming stripped 2 bases from V and 6 bases from J, with 16 bases between. Germline CDR1 SGHTA, CDR2 FQGNSA. This CDR3 spans 16 amino acids. The CDR3 DNA sequence: TGTGCCAGCAGCTTAAAGGGGGGCATGGGCGCCGGGGAGCTGTTTTTT. Protein: CASSLKGGMGAGELFF.

The chain carries TRBV5-4 and TRBJ1-4; TRBD1 agrees at 10 bases. This CDR3 is 15 amino acids long. J was trimmed by 8 bases and V by 2 bases; bases with no gene match: 6. CDR1 SGHNT and CDR2 YYREEE come from the germline V gene (reference sequence). CDR3 region: CASSFLTGGKEKLFF. CDR3 sequence (DNA): TGTGCCAGCAGCTTCCTGACAGGGGGCAAAGAAAAACTGTTTTTT.

The V and J genes are TRBV18 and TRBJ1-2, with D possibly TRBD1 on 6 matching bases. The V and J ends lost 6 bases and 7 bases respectively, with 21 bases between them. The CDR3 extends over 15 amino acids. The V gene's germline CDR1 is KGHSH and CDR2 LQKENI. The DNA for the CDR3 is TGTGCCAGCTCGCAACAACAGGGCATCAGGGGTGGCTACACCTTC. Its protein product is CASSQQQGIRGGYTF.

This clone is a singleton in its sample. The chain employs TRBV24-1 and TRBJ2-7; no reliable D call. From germline, CDR1 is KGHDR and CDR2 SFDVKD. Between the trimmed V and J ends, which lost 4 bases and 7 bases, there was a span of 13 bases. The CDR3 runs to 13 residues. The CDR3 region is CATSDPFLREQYF. The CDR3 DNA reads as TGTGCCACCAGTGACCCCTTTCTCCGAGAGCAGTACTTC.

The chain links TRBV9 to TRBJ1-4; D may be TRBD1 (6 bases). CDR1 and CDR2 from the germline V gene are SGDLS and YYNGEE. The CDR3 extends over 15 amino acids. Trimming took 3 bases from V and 7 from J, leaving 16 bases between them. This CDR3 is CASSASTGMGEKLFF. The CDR3 DNA reads as TGTGCCAGCAGCGCGTCGACAGGTATGGGTGAAAAACTGTTTTTT.

The V gene is TRBV2, the J gene TRBJ1-6, with D possibly TRBD1 on 6 matching bases. The V gene lost 2 bases and the J gene lost 7 bases, with 21 bases spanning the gap. Germline V CDR1 and CDR2: SNHLY, FYNNEI. This CDR3 contains 18 residues. The CDR3: CASSERRTGSGGNSPLHF. CDR3 in DNA: TGTGCCAGCAGTGAACGGAGAACAGGGAGCGGGGGGAATTCACCCCTCCACTTT.

The chain uses TRBV27 and TRBJ2-1; D is undetermined. Trimming left V 5 bases short and J 4 bases short, with 15 bases between. Germline CDR1 and CDR2: MNHEY and SMNVEV (reference sequence). The CDR3 extends over 15 amino acids. The CDR3 reads CASSPDHNQYNEQFF. The CDR3 region has the DNA TGTGCCAGCAGTCCGGACCACAATCAATACAATGAGCAGTTCTTC.

J is TRBJ2-1 and V is TRBV11-2; D gene ambiguous. Germline lookup yields CDR1 SGHAT and CDR2 FQNNGV. V was cut by 1 base and J by 0 bases, with 7 bases left in between. The CDR3 totals 15 residues. CDR3 bases: TGTGCCAGCAGCTTAGTAGGCACCTCCTACAATGAGCAGTTCTTC. Translated, it gives CASSLVGTSYNEQFF.

V and J are TRBV7-2 and TRBJ2-7; TRBD2 matches at 14 bases. Looked up from germline, CDR1 is SGHTA and CDR2 is FQGNSA. V dropped 5 bases and J dropped 7; count of bases not matched to a gene: 7. This CDR3 contains 15 residues. The CDR3 reads CASSPRTSGRMEQYF. Here the CDR3 DNA reads TGTGCCAGCAGCCCTCGGACTAGCGGGAGGATGGAGCAGTACTTC.